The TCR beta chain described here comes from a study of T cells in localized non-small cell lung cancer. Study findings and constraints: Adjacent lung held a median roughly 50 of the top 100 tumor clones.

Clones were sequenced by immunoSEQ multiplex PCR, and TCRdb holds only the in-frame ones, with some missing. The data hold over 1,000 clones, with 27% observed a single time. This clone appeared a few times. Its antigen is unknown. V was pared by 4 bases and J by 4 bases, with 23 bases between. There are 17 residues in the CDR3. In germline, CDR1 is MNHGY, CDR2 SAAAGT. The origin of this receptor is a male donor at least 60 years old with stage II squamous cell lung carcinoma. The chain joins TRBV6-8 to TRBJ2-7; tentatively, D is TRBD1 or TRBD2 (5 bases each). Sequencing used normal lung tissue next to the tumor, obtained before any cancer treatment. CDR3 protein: CASSFGYRRAFPYEQYF. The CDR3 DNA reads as TGTGCCAGCAGTTTCGGCTACAGGCGGGCCTTCCCTTACGAGCAGTACTTC.